This is a list of T cell receptor beta chains from one sample in a study of cytomegalovirus exposure and HLA in healthy donors. Sequencing used immunoSEQ multiplex PCR; TCRdb keeps in-frame clones, though not all of them. The sample contains 95,000 to 110,000 clones, more than 70% of which appear only once. Sequenced: PBMCs. These receptors came from a man aged 18-30 years in good health and CMV-seronegative. CDR3s leave out the opening cysteine and the closing phenylalanine or tryptophan. The size field is filled for only some rows; it gives once, few, many or a size class.

J gene	V gene	clone size	CDR3 protein
TRBJ1-2	TRBV19	.	ASYRGNGYP
TRBJ2-7	TRBV5-1	.	ASSHRDRYEQY
TRBJ1-5	TRBV2	.	ASKYGTGYQPQH
TRBJ1-5	TRBV18	.	ASSPLPGAQH
TRBJ2-6	TRBV7-2	.	ASSPRGSGANVLT
.	TRBV2	.	ASSEAGRAEQY
TRBJ2-3	TRBV7-2	.	ASTSFGFGSTDTQY
TRBJ1-2	TRBV5-4	.	ASSLASGVDGYT
TRBJ2-7	TRBV11-2	few	ASKRGSYEQY
TRBJ2-1	TRBV5-1	.	ASSLVGAQQF
TRBJ1-4	TRBV19	.	ASSIPARQGRNEKLF
TRBJ1-6	TRBV11-2	.	ASSLITGGGSPLH
TRBJ2-1	TRBV6-6	once	ASKPPGQGYEQF
TRBJ2-7	TRBV10-2	.	ASREAGESYEQY
TRBJ1-5	TRBV19	.	ASSMDNQSNQPQH
TRBJ1-6	TRBV4-2	few	ASSQGTGPYNSPLH
TRBJ2-1	TRBV2	.	ASLIPGTGPYNEQF
TRBJ1-5	TRBV5-1	once	ASSFRTGVSNQPQH
TRBJ1-5	TRBV7-2	once	ASSLGGRGNQPQH
TRBJ2-7	TRBV7-6	.	ASSLGTSGGPINEQY